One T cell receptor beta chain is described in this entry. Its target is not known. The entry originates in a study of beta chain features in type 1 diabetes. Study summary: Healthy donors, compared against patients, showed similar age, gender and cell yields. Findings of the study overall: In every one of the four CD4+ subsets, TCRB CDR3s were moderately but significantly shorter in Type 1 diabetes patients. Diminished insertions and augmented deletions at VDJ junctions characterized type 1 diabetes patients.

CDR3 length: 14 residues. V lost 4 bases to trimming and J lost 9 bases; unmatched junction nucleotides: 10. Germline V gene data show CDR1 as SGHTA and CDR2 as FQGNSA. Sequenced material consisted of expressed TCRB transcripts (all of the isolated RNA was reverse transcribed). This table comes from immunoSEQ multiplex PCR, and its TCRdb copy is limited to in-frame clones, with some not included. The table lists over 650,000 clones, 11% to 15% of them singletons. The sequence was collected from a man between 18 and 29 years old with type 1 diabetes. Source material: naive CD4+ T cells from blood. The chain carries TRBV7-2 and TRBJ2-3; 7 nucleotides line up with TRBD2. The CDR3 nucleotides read TGTGCCAGCAGCTACATAAGACTAGCCGGCACGCAGTATTTT. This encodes CASSYIRLAGTQYF.